What follows are 3 T cell receptor beta chains derived from one specimen sequenced in a study of T-cell memory formation after mild COVID-19. TCRdb re-called the 5' RACE reads through MiXCR, storing one row per CDR3 protein. Seen here are about 130,000 distinct CDR3 sequences, approximately 15% observed once, and the top ten hold around 14%. Sequencing input: PBMCs or a T cell subset sorted from them (not recorded which). The receptors derive from an adult woman who had mild COVID-19 (a few samples of this study predate the infection). Cell type and time point are not known.

This chain joins TRBV7-2 and TRBJ1-3; no firm D call. The CDR3 is made up of 16 amino acids. The germline V gene has CDR1 SGHTA and CDR2 FQGNSA. Trimming stripped 5 bases from V and 2 bases from J, with 16 bases between. CDR3 sequence (DNA): TGTGCCAGCAGCCTAGGCCTCCAAGGAACTGGAAACACCATATATTTT. It yields the protein CASSLGLQGTGNTIYF.

This clonotype was detected only a few times. This chain links TRBV7-2 with TRBJ2-2; D might be TRBD2 (6 bases). The germline V gene has CDR1 SGHTA and CDR2 FQGNSA. The CDR3 length is 16 residues. The V end lost 6 bases, the J end lost 2 bases, and 16 bases lay between the germline ends. The CDR3 is CASSSRPGLNTGELFF. The DNA of the CDR3 is TGTGCCAGCAGTTCCAGGCCGGGACTTAACACCGGGGAGCTGTTTTTT.

This clonotype showed up just a few times. V is TRBV7-9 and J is TRBJ2-1; D may match TRBD1 or TRBD2 (5 bases each). The CDR3 is 13 residues long. Per the germline V gene, CDR1 is SEHNR and CDR2 is FQNEAQ (reference sequence). V was clipped by 5 bases and J by 5 bases, with 10 bases between them. The CDR3 coding sequence is TGTGCCAGCAGCCAGCCGGGACACAATGAGCAGTTCTTC. Residues: CASSQPGHNEQFF.